This TCR beta chain stems from a study of post-analysis software for immune sequencing data. Study information: Recorded disease courses covered relapsing-remitting, secondary progressive and progressive-relapsing multiple sclerosis. Some patients had no subtype annotation.

Included in the TCR beta cDNA libraries were unique molecular identifiers. Some 500,000 cDNA molecules were recovered from an input of 1 to 10 million T cells. TCRdb re-called the PCR reads with MiXCR, one entry per CDR3 protein. The sample lists roughly 800,000 distinct CDR3 sequences, approximately 44% seen once, with approximately 5% in the top ten. In regard to this clonotype: Antigen specificity is unknown.

Findings and caveats of the study: Multiple sclerosis patients showed significantly lower normalized Chao1 diversity than controls did. In patients, TRBV5-6, TRBV5-1 and TRBV20-1 belonged to five TRBV segments found more frequently than in controls.

The V gene's germline CDR1 is SGHAT and CDR2 FQNNGV. V was clipped by 1 base and J by 4 bases, with 17 bases between them. This CDR3 comprises 17 residues. Sequencing was carried out using blood. The J gene is TRBJ1-5, the V gene TRBV11-2; D call uncertain. This TCR derives from a girl between 10 and 17 years old with multiple sclerosis. The CDR3 bases are TGTGCCAGCAGCTTAGTCGGAGGGCGGTATAGTAATCAGCCCCAGCATTTT. This translates into CASSLVGGRYSNQPQHF.